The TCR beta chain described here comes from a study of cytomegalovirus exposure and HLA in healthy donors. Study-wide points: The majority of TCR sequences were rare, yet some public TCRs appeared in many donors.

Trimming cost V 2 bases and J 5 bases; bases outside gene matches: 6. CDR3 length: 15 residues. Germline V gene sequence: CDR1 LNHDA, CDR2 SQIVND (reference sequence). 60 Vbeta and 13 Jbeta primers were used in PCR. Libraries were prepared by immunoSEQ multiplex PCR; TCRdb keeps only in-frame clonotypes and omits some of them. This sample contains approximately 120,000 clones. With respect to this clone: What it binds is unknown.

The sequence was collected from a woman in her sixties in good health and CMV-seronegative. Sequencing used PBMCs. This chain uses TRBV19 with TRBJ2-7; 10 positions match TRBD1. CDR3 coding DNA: TGTGCCAGTAGTATATCGACAGGGGGCCCGGACGAGCAGTACTTC. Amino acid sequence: CASSISTGGPDEQYF.